This T cell receptor (beta chain) was sequenced for a study of T cell responses to AZD1222 COVID-19 vaccine. Overall study results and limits: CD4 TCRs covered the whole spike, strongest at regions 160-218 and 743-854. Nearly half of spike-specific TCRs reportedly target variant regions that are unmutated in the B.1.351 and B.1.1.7 variants.

CDR3 length: 15 amino acids. CDR1 and CDR2 from the germline V gene are MNHEY and SMNVEV (reference sequence). V was trimmed by 2 bases and J by 2 bases, leaving 11 bases between them. Of note for this clone: Its antigen remains unknown.

Assay used: immunoSEQ multiplex PCR; TCRdb lists only in-frame clones, some missing. The top ten hold 4% to 6% of the sample, which has 100,000 or so clones, 82% seen once. The clonotype was recovered from an adult in good health. V gene TRBV27 combines with J gene TRBJ2-3; D ambiguous. The sequences come from peripheral blood, collected on day 0 of AZD1222 vaccination. The CDR3: CASSLRRVPTDTQYF. The CDR3 bases are TGTGCCAGCAGTTTAAGAAGGGTCCCCACAGATACGCAGTATTTT.